The 25 T cell receptor beta chains presented below share a single source sample, sequenced in a study of OX40 agonist ivuxolimab in advanced cancers. The protocol was immunoSEQ multiplex PCR, while the TCRdb copy is restricted to in-frame clones and leaves out a portion. Of some 77,000 clones detected, about four fifths appear once; the ten largest clones hold under 0.8%. This specimen consisted of CD4+ or CD8+ T cells sorted from blood, obtained in a trial of the OX40 agonist ivuxolimab. These receptors were collected from an adult with an advanced solid tumor such as melanoma, head and neck, liver or kidney cancer.

The rearrangement links TRBV4-1 to TRBJ1-2; 7 bases map to TRBD1. J lost 0 bases, V lost 5 bases, and 9 bases had no gene match. CDR3 length: 16 residues. Germline loops: CDR1 MGHRA, CDR2 YSYEKL. CDR3 amino acids: CASSYSPRGPNYGYTF. As DNA, the CDR3 is TGCGCCAGCAGCTACTCCCCTAGGGGGCCTAACTATGGCTACACCTTC.

The genes are TRBV7-3 and TRBJ2-1; no firm D call. The V gene lost 4 bases and the J gene lost 5 bases, with 9 bases spanning the gap. The CDR3 is made up of 13 amino acids. The germline V gene encodes CDR1 SGHTA and CDR2 FQGTGA. CDR3 sequence reads: CASSSWADNEQFF. The DNA for the CDR3 is TGTGCCAGCAGCTCCTGGGCCGACAATGAGCAGTTCTTC.

This chain links TRBV5-4 with TRBJ2-1; weak D call: TRBD2 (6 bases). Trimming removed 2 bases at V and 0 bases at J, with 9 bases between. Per germline, CDR1 SGHNT and CDR2 YYREEE (reference sequence). The CDR3 is 15 residues long. Written as DNA, the CDR3 is TGTGCCAGCAGCTTTACTAGCAACTCCTACAATGAGCAGTTCTTC. This sequence encodes CASSFTSNSYNEQFF.

The V gene is TRBV5-4, the J gene TRBJ1-2; D is perhaps TRBD1 (6 bases). The CDR3 consists of 14 residues. V lost 1 base and J lost 4, with 11 bases in between. The germline V gene has CDR1 SGHNT and CDR2 YYREEE (reference sequence). The CDR3 region has the DNA TGTGCCAGCAGCTTGCGGGGGGCTAGCTATGGCTACACCTTC. It specifies CASSLRGASYGYTF.

This chain connects TRBV9 to TRBJ2-2, with TRBD1 identical over 7 bases. Per germline, CDR1 SGDLS and CDR2 YYNGEE. The CDR3 is 16 amino acids. The V and J ends lost 0 bases and 0 bases, in that order; junction bases with no gene match: 2. The CDR3 here is CASSVVGTANTGELFF. CDR3 nucleotide sequence: TGTGCCAGCAGCGTAGTGGGGACAGCGAACACCGGGGAGCTGTTTTTT.

This sequence joins TRBV9 and TRBJ1-2; TRBD1 aligns across 7 bases. Per the germline V gene, CDR1 is SGDLS and CDR2 is YYNGEE. After removal of 4 bases from V and 0 bases from J, the junction contained 12 bases not matched to a gene. CDR3 length: 17 amino acids. The CDR3 nucleotides are TGTGCCAGCAGCCCCCGGACAGGCACAACATCTAACTATGGCTACACCTTC. Its translation: CASSPRTGTTSNYGYTF.

The chain couples TRBV11-2 to TRBJ1-1; D is perhaps TRBD1 (6 bases). Looked up from germline, CDR1 is SGHAT and CDR2 is FQNNGV. V lost 5 bases and J 1 base, leaving 14 bases between the germline ends. The CDR3 sequence is 15 residues long. The CDR3 nucleotides read TGTGCCAGCAGCCCCAGGGGCAGGCGGAACACTGAAGCTTTCTTT. It specifies CASSPRGRRNTEAFF.

The V call is TRBV5-4, the J call TRBJ1-2; tentative D call: TRBD1 (5 bases). This CDR3 region has 12 residues. Germline CDR1 SGHNT, CDR2 YYREEE (reference sequence). V dropped 3 bases and J dropped 7 bases, with 10 bases sitting between them. For the CDR3, the DNA is TGTGCCAGCAGCTGGGGGGAAGGTGGCTACACCTTC. Its protein product is CASSWGEGGYTF.

CDR3 protein: CASRGLAGANEQFF. Written as DNA, the CDR3 is TGCGCCTCCCGGGGGCTAGCAGGGGCCAATGAGCAGTTCTTC. The chain joins TRBV5-1 to TRBJ2-1; possibly TRBD1 or TRBD2 for D (6 bases each). CDR3 length: 14 residues. The V end was cut by 10 bases, the J end by 6 bases, with 20 bases between. Per the germline V gene, CDR1 is SGHRS and CDR2 is YFSETQ.

The chain is built from TRBV12-2 and TRBJ1-4. TRBV12-2 is a pseudogene locus. The CDR3 extends over 12 amino acids. The CDR3 loop is CASRPYNEKLFF. CDR3 bases: TGTGCAAGTCGCCCCTATAATGAAAAACTGTTTTTT.

The chain links TRBV11-2 to TRBJ1-2; no reliable D call. Germline-derived CDR1 and CDR2 are SGHAT and FQNNGV. The CDR3 extends over 15 amino acids. Trimming pared 5 bases from V and 0 bases from J, leaving 13 bases between. CDR3 nucleotide sequence: TGTGCCAGCAGCCTCCTACTCTCTCCTAACTATGGCTACACCTTC. Amino acids: CASSLLLSPNYGYTF.

The chain employs TRBV18 and TRBJ1-1; D might be TRBD1 (6 bases). The CDR3 has 16 amino acids. Germline V gene sequence: CDR1 KGHSH, CDR2 LQKENI. V lost 3 bases to trimming and J lost 0 bases, with 14 bases between them. CDR3 nucleotides: TGTGCCAGCTCACCCTTGACAGGAGAGCTGAACACTGAAGCTTTCTTT. As protein: CASSPLTGELNTEAFF.

The rearrangement links TRBV7-6 to TRBJ2-6; the D gene is possibly TRBD1 (5 bases). Germline CDR1 SGHVS, CDR2 FNYEAQ. The V gene lost 0 bases and the J gene lost 1 base, with 7 bases spanning the gap. The CDR3 consists of 16 residues. CDR3 DNA sequence: TGTGCCAGCAGCTTAGCTCCAGGGTCTGGGGCCAACGTCCTGACTTTC. Amino acid sequence: CASSLAPGSGANVLTF.

This clone turned up a few times. The chain carries TRBV5-6 and TRBJ2-7, with 8 bases identical to TRBD2. The V and J ends lost 4 bases and 6 bases, in that order; junction bases with no gene match: 9. The CDR3 has 14 residues. The germline V gene encodes CDR1 SGHDT and CDR2 YYEEEE. The CDR3 nucleotides are TGTGCCAGCAGCCCCCGGGGGGGGCTAGTCGAGCAGTACTTC. This codes for CASSPRGGLVEQYF.

The rearrangement joins TRBV7-9 to TRBJ2-2, with TRBD2 matching 7 bases. The CDR3 totals 15 residues. V shed 11 bases, J shed 1 base, and the junction held 10 bases outside the gene matches. CDR1 and CDR2 (germline): SEHNR, FQNEAQ (reference sequence). The chain's CDR3 is CAGSKGGKNTGELFF. CDR3 coding DNA: TGTGCCGGTAGCAAGGGAGGGAAGAACACCGGGGAGCTGTTTTTT.

V usage is TRBV30 and J usage is TRBJ2-1, with 8 bases aligning to TRBD2. The germline V gene has CDR1 GTSNPN and CDR2 SVGIG (reference sequence). This CDR3 is built from 13 residues. Trimming at V came to 2 bases and at J to 9 bases, leaving 6 bases not matched to a gene. The CDR3 reads CAWSILAGREQFF. The DNA of the CDR3 is TGTGCCTGGAGTATATTAGCGGGACGTGAGCAGTTCTTC.

Many counts were recorded for this clone. The chain combines TRBV11-3 with TRBJ2-7; D is perhaps TRBD1 (6 bases). Germline CDR1 and CDR2: SGHNT and YENEEA. The CDR3 extends over 14 amino acids. V was shortened by 2 bases and J by 3 bases, with 11 bases between the two germline ends. CDR3 region: CASSLRTVNYEQYF. CDR3 sequence (DNA): TGTGCCAGCAGCTTAAGGACAGTGAACTACGAGCAGTACTTC.

This chain uses TRBV19 with TRBJ1-2; D gene ambiguous. Germline values: CDR1 LNHDA, CDR2 SQIVND (reference sequence). The V gene lost 4 bases and the J gene lost 4 bases, with 7 bases spanning the gap. The CDR3 is 12 residues long. CDR3 DNA sequence: TGTGCCAGTAGTAACGTAGCCTATGGCTACACCTTC. It yields the protein CASSNVAYGYTF.

Notes on this clone: Other DNA sequences from this sample encode an identical CDR3 as well. CDR3 coding DNA: TGTGCCAGCAGCTTAACAGGGGACACTGAAGCTTTCTTT. It encodes CASSLTGDTEAFF. J is TRBJ1-1 and V is TRBV7-9, with TRBD1 matching over 7 bases. Germline V gives CDR1 SEHNR, CDR2 FQNEAQ (reference sequence). This CDR3 comprises 13 residues. The trim removed 2 bases at V and 3 bases at J, leaving 0 bases unmatched. The full variable domain, with the rest looked up from reference TRBV7-9 and TRBJ1-1, is DTGVSQNPRHKITKRGQNVTFRCDPISEHNRLYWYRQTLGQGPEFLTYFQNEAQLEKSRLLSDRFSAERPKGSFSTLEIQRTEQGDSAMYLCASSLTGDTEAFFGQGTRLTVV.

This clone was observed a handful of times. The V and J genes are TRBV27 and TRBJ1-5, with D perhaps TRBD1 (6 bases). The CDR3 runs 15 residues. Germline CDR1 reads MNHEY; CDR2 reads SMNVEV (reference sequence). The ends were cut back, 6 bases at V and 3 bases at J, with 15 bases in the middle. The CDR3 DNA reads as TGTGCCAGCAGGGAGGCGGGACACCCCAATCAGCCCCAGCATTTT. Encoded protein: CASREAGHPNQPQHF.

This clone turned up a few times. The chain recombines TRBV10-1 with TRBJ2-1, with D possibly being TRBD1 or TRBD2 (5 bases each). CDR1 and CDR2 (germline): WNHNN, SYGVQD (reference sequence). V was shortened by 5 bases and J by 7 bases, with 12 bases between the two germline ends. The CDR3 is 13 residues long. The CDR3 DNA sequence: TGCGCCAGCAGTCCGGGGCAGACGAATGAGCAGTTCTTC. Its translation is CASSPGQTNEQFF.

The chain links TRBV6-1 to TRBJ1-1; D gene unclear. The CDR3 is 11 amino acids. The V gene lost 0 bases and the J gene lost 11 bases, with 7 bases spanning the gap. Germline V gene lookup returns CDR1 MNHNS and CDR2 SASEGT. CDR3 in DNA: TGTGCCAGCAGTGAAGCGCTTCCTGCTTTCTTT. Translated, it gives CASSEALPAFF.

The V gene is TRBV5-4, the J gene TRBJ1-5; no definite D call. Germline V gene sequence: CDR1 SGHNT, CDR2 YYREEE (reference sequence). Trimming stripped 0 bases from V and 3 bases from J, with 4 bases between. The CDR3 runs 13 residues. The CDR3 loop reads CASSLDFNQPQHF. The CDR3 DNA follows: TGTGCCAGCAGCTTGGACTTCAATCAGCCCCAGCATTTT.

The chain links TRBV28 to TRBJ1-2; a weak D match, TRBD1 (6 bases). Trimming took 1 base from V and 5 from J, leaving 11 bases between them. CDR1 MDHEN and CDR2 SYDVKM come from the germline V gene. This CDR3 is 14 amino acids long. The CDR3 loop is CASSLFPGEYGYTF. Here the CDR3 DNA reads TGTGCCAGCAGTTTATTCCCAGGGGAGTATGGCTACACCTTC.

This clone occurred a few times. The J gene is TRBJ2-1, the V gene TRBV4-1; D not certain. V shed 0 bases and J shed 7 bases, with 10 bases lying between them. The CDR3 is 14 amino acids. Germline loops: CDR1 MGHRA, CDR2 YSYEKL. The chain's CDR3 is CASSQDSTQNEQFF. CDR3 nucleotides: TGCGCCAGCAGCCAAGATAGTACGCAGAATGAGCAGTTCTTC.